The 32 T cell receptor beta chains below all came from one sample that was sequenced in a study of T cell clonality in common variable immunodeficiency. TCRdb's table, derived via immunoSEQ multiplex PCR, lists solely in-frame clones and lacks some. This sample comprises tens of thousands of clones, none seen once only. The sequenced sample consisted of peripheral blood mononuclear cells. All receptors come from a person between 18 and 75 years old in good health.

The sample holds a few counts of this clone. A much larger clonotype is one base distant, so this may be a read error. The read stops 3 residues short of the end of the CDR3; the missing end is completed from the germline J gene. The V call is TRBV5-1, the J call TRBJ2-3, with TRBD2 matching over 7 bases. Looked up from germline, CDR1 is SGHRS and CDR2 is YFSETQ. The CDR3 is 14 amino acids. Incomplete CDR3 DNA: TGCGCCAGCAGCTTTTACCGCGCGGGAGAGACG. It translates to CASSFYRAGET. In full, the CDR3 is CASSFYRAGETQYF.

This clone was picked up many times. The missing CDR3 end, 3 residues past where the read stops, is filled in from the germline J gene. The V gene is TRBV5-1, the J gene TRBJ2-7; D might be TRBD1 (6 bases). Germline V gene sequence: CDR1 SGHRS, CDR2 YFSETQ. This CDR3 has 15 amino acids. V lost 4 bases and J 0 bases, leaving 14 bases between the germline ends. The CDR3 spells CASSLVQGLSYEQYF. Partial CDR3 DNA: TGCGCCAGCAGCCTAGTACAGGGCCTCTCCTACGAG.

This clone was seen ten or more times. The CDR3 end is not reached by the read, which stops 3 residues before it; the germline J gene fills it in. V gene TRBV5-8 combines with J gene TRBJ2-2; tentatively, D is TRBD1 (5 bases). The CDR3 has 15 residues. CDR1 and CDR2 from the germline V gene are SGHTS and YDEGEE. The part of the CDR3 DNA that was read is TGTGCCAGCAGCCCAGGAAGGGGATTCGTTGAAAAG. Residues: CASSPGRGFVEK. The whole CDR3 protein reads CASSPGRGFVEKLFF.

This clone was found many times. The CDR3 DNA, read in part, is TGTGCCAGCAGCTCGCAACCGGGACAGGGGGCAGATACG. Amino acids: CASSSQPGQGADT. The whole CDR3 sequence reads CASSSQPGQGADTQYF. This sequence joins TRBV7-3 and TRBJ2-3; 11 bases fit TRBD1. The DNA ends 3 residues before the CDR3 does, and the rest of the CDR3 is filled in from the germline J gene. Germline CDR1 reads SGHTA; CDR2 reads FQGTGA. CDR3 length equals 16 residues. V shed 4 bases and J 4 bases; nucleotides not matched to a gene: 7.

This clone was detected many times. The CDR3 end is not reached by the read, which stops 3 residues before it; the germline J gene fills it in. V and J are TRBV20-1 and TRBJ1-1; TRBD1 aligns across 9 bases. This CDR3 contains 15 residues. Germline V gene sequence: CDR1 DFQATT, CDR2 SNEGSKA (reference sequence). V lost 3 bases, J lost 7 bases, and 12 bases stayed unmatched. The CDR3 here is CSASWDRATLDEAFF. The sequenced CDR3 bases are TGCAGTGCTAGTTGGGACAGGGCCACTCTGGATGAA.

The sample holds many counts of this clone. Coverage ceases 3 residues before the CDR3 finishes, and the germline J gene fills in the end. This chain uses TRBV29-1 with TRBJ1-1; 8 bases are shared with TRBD1. From germline, CDR1 is SQVTM and CDR2 ANQGSEA. The CDR3 runs to 17 residues. V was clipped by 2 bases and J by 1 base; unmatched bases: 12. CDR3 DNA (partial): TGCAGCGTTGAATGGAGCGGGGCAGGGGGCCCGAACACTGAA. It specifies CSVEWSGAGGPNTE. The full CDR3 protein reads CSVEWSGAGGPNTEAFF.

This clone has at least ten counts. Read sequence stops 3 residues before the CDR3 end, and the germline J gene provides the missing end. V usage is TRBV2 and J usage is TRBJ2-5, with D possibly TRBD2 on 5 matching bases. Germline assignment: CDR1 SNHLY and CDR2 FYNNEI. V was cut by 6 bases and J by 2 bases, with 10 bases left in between. CDR3 length equals 13 residues. CDR3 residues: CASRETTQETQYF. CDR3 DNA (partial): TGTGCCAGCAGGGAGACTACACAAGAGACC. Combining the CDR3 with reference TRBV2 and TRBJ2-5 gives the whole variable domain EPEVTQTPSHQVTQMGQEVILRCVPISNHLYFYWYRQILGQKVEFLVSFYNNEISEKSEIFDDQFSVERPDGSNFTLKIRSTKLEDSAMYFCASRETTQETQYFGPGTRLLVL.

This clone was seen repeatedly, ten times or more. The read stops 3 residues short of the end of the CDR3; the missing end is completed from the germline J gene. The V gene is TRBV29-1, the J gene TRBJ2-1; D could derive from TRBD1 or TRBD2 (6 bases each). V lost 0 bases, J lost 6 bases, and 12 bases lay in between. Germline-derived CDR1 and CDR2 are SQVTM and ANQGSEA. The CDR3 has 14 amino acids. The CDR3 DNA, read in part, is TGCAGCGTTGAAGATAGAGGGGGAGGCAATGAG. Its protein is CSVEDRGGGNE. The whole CDR3 region reads CSVEDRGGGNEQFF.

This chain's CDR3 is CASSFGAGGGETQYF. The sequenced CDR3 bases are TGTGCCAGCAGCTTCGGGGCCGGGGGAGGAGAGACG. The genes are TRBV7-2 and TRBJ2-3; a possible D gene is TRBD2 (6 bases). The read halts 3 residues ahead of the CDR3 end, with the missing end drawn from the germline J gene. CDR1 and CDR2 from the germline V gene are SGHTA and FQGNSA. This CDR3 contains 15 residues. The complete variable domain, with remaining parts taken from reference TRBV7-2 and TRBJ2-3, reads GAGVSQSPSNKVTEKGKDVELRCDPISGHTALYWYRQSLGQGLEFLIYFQGNSAPDKSGLPSDRFSAERTGGSVSTLTIQRTQQEDSAVYLCASSFGAGGGETQYFGPGTRLTVL.

The table lists this clone with many counts. The CDR3 end lies 3 residues beyond the end of the read and is filled in from the germline J gene. This rearrangement joins TRBV7-9 to TRBJ2-5, with 10 bases lining up with TRBD2. In germline, CDR1 is SEHNR, CDR2 FQNEAQ (reference sequence). V lost 4 bases to trimming and J lost 1 base; unmatched junction nucleotides: 3. The CDR3 is 15 residues long. The CDR3 region is CASSSGLAVQETQYF. The DNA read from the CDR3 is TGTGCCAGCAGCTCAGGACTAGCGGTCCAAGAGACC.

In this sample, this clone turned up many times. One end of the junction fails to match germline, which may point to a read error. The DNA ends 3 residues before the CDR3 does, and the rest of the CDR3 is filled in from the germline J gene. This chain connects TRBV6-1 to TRBJ1-3; perhaps TRBD1 as D (6 bases). Germline V gene lookup returns CDR1 MNHNS and CDR2 SASEGT. The CDR3 has 16 amino acids. This CDR3 reads CASGEIQGPSGNTIYF. The covered CDR3 bases are TGTGCCAGCGGTGAGATACAGGGACCCTCTGGAAACACC.

This clone was recorded many times. The read ends 3 residues early relative to the CDR3; the germline J gene fills the gap. This chain joins TRBV28 and TRBJ2-7; 11 bases are shared with TRBD1. The CDR3 covers 16 residues. With V trimmed by 7 bases and J by 0 bases, 8 bases remained unmatched. Germline V gene lookup returns CDR1 MDHEN and CDR2 SYDVKM. Partial CDR3 DNA: TGTGCCAGCACATCCGGGACAGGGGGTAGCTCCTACGAG. This sequence encodes CASTSGTGGSSYE. In full, the CDR3 reads CASTSGTGGSSYEQYF.

This clone was seen ten or more times. The CDR3 end lies 3 residues beyond the end of the read and is filled in from the germline J gene. The chain recombines TRBV6-2 or TRBV6-3 with TRBJ2-1; D is ambiguous. The CDR3 loop spans 15 amino acids. Germline V gives CDR1 MNHEY, CDR2 SVGEGT. V was shortened by 6 bases and J by 1 base, with 13 bases between the two germline ends. The covered CDR3 bases are TGTGCCAGCAGAGTTGATCACAATTCCTACAATGAG. Protein: CASRVDHNSYNE. The full CDR3 protein is CASRVDHNSYNEQFF.

This clone turned up a few times. The read is 3 residues too short to cover the CDR3 end, so that end is filled in from the germline J gene. J is TRBJ1-2 and V is TRBV6-2 or TRBV6-3; 8 bases are a match to TRBD1. Germline loops: CDR1 MNHEY, CDR2 SVGEGT. This CDR3 spans 14 amino acids. The CDR3 DNA, read in part, is TGTGCCAGCAGTTACAAGGCAGGGGGCGGTGAC. Amino acid sequence: CASSYKAGGGD. The full CDR3 protein is CASSYKAGGGDYTF.

There are many counts of this clone. From the germline J gene comes the end of the CDR3, since the read stops 3 residues before it. This chain uses TRBV30 with TRBJ2-3; D might be TRBD2 (7 bases). The germline gives CDR1 GTSNPN, CDR2 SVGIG (reference sequence). The length of the CDR3 is 16 residues. The V end lost 1 base, the J end lost 1 base, and 15 bases lay between the germline ends. The sequenced part of the CDR3 DNA is TGTGCCTGGAGTGCGAAGGGGGGGGGACGCACAGATACG. This codes for CAWSAKGGGRTDT. The complete CDR3 reads CAWSAKGGGRTDTQYF. Full variable domain (rest looked up from reference TRBV30 and TRBJ2-3): SQTIHQWPATLVQPVGSPLSLECTVEGTSNPNLYWYRQAAGRGLQLLFYSVGIGQISSEVPQNLSASRPQDRQFILSSKKLLLSDSGFYLCAWSAKGGGRTDTQYFGPGTRLTVL.

This clone was recorded many times. The DNA ends 3 residues before the CDR3 does, and the rest of the CDR3 is filled in from the germline J gene. V is TRBV20-1 and J is TRBJ2-7, with 9 bases lining up with TRBD2. V shed 4 bases, J shed 0 bases, and the junction held 4 bases outside the gene matches. Germline-derived CDR1 and CDR2 are DFQATT and SNEGSKA (reference sequence). The CDR3 is 14 amino acids. This CDR3 reads CSATQRGVSYEQYF. CDR3 DNA (partial): TGCAGTGCTACACAGCGGGGGGTCTCCTACGAG.

This clone came up many times. The sequence runs out 3 residues before the end of the CDR3; the remainder is reconstructed from the germline J gene. The J gene is TRBJ2-3, the V gene TRBV14; D not resolved. V dropped 5 bases and J dropped 5 bases, with 5 bases sitting between them. Per the germline V gene, CDR1 is SGHDN and CDR2 is FVKESK. The CDR3 has 11 residues. Incomplete CDR3 DNA: TGTGCCAGCAGCGTCGGAGATACG. Its translation is CASSVGDT. The full-length CDR3 reads as CASSVGDTQYF.

As for this clone: The CDR3 is cut off 3 residues early in the read; its end comes from the germline J gene. Within the sample, other DNA sequences also encode this same CDR3. The chain joins TRBV18 to TRBJ1-3; 7 bases line up with TRBD1. Germline CDR1 and CDR2: KGHSH and LQKENI. With 4 bases clipped from V and 0 bases from J, the junction kept 3 bases outside the gene matches. There are 15 residues in the CDR3. Here the CDR3 reads CASSLDRNSGNTIYF. The covered CDR3 bases are TGTGCCAGCTCACTGGACAGGAACTCTGGAAACACC.

The DNA read from the CDR3 is TGTGCCAGCAGCTCCTCAGGGGGAAACACAGATACG. Residues: CASSSSGGNTDT. Given in full, the CDR3 is CASSSSGGNTDTQYF. The genes are TRBV7-9 and TRBJ2-3, with 7 bases fitting TRBD1. The CDR3 goes on 3 residues after the read ends, and that part is filled in from the germline J gene. The CDR3 is 15 amino acids. CDR1 is SEHNR and CDR2 is FQNEAQ in the germline V gene (reference sequence). V trimming: 4 bases; J trimming: 2 bases; junction bases outside the gene matches: 6.

This clone was recorded many times. Sequencing ends 3 residues short of the CDR3 end; the germline J gene provides the rest. The chain combines TRBV5-8 with TRBJ2-3, with 8 positions matching TRBD2. V trimming: 2 bases; J trimming: 2 bases; junction bases outside the gene matches: 4. CDR3 size: 15 residues. The germline V gene has CDR1 SGHTS and CDR2 YDEGEE. The CDR3 region is CASSFGGRFTDTQYF. Partial CDR3 DNA: TGTGCCAGCAGCTTCGGCGGGAGGTTCACAGATACG.

There are a few counts of this clone. Read coverage stops 3 residues before the CDR3 terminus; the germline J gene supplies the remainder. The chain carries TRBV18 and TRBJ1-2; possible D gene TRBD1, 5 bases. The germline V gene encodes CDR1 KGHSH and CDR2 LQKENI. The CDR3 consists of 18 residues. This CDR3 is CASSPGTSGADQYNDYTF. The DNA read from the CDR3 is TGTGCCAGCTCACCCGGGACTAGCGGGGCGGACCAGTACAATGAC.

This clone was counted at least ten times. The CDR3 goes on 3 residues after the read ends, and that part is filled in from the germline J gene. Other DNA variants within this sample encode the same CDR3. The rearrangement links TRBV29-1 to TRBJ2-5; TRBD1 matches at 7 bases. Germline CDR1 reads SQVTM; CDR2 reads ANQGSEA. This CDR3 is 13 amino acids long. Germline trimming cut 3 bases from V and 4 bases from J; bases unmatched to any gene: 5. The CDR3 here is CSVEVGGAETQYF. The covered CDR3 bases are TGCAGCGTTGAGGTAGGGGGCGCAGAGACC.

In its sample, this clone was seen many times. Sequencing ends 3 residues short of the CDR3 end; the germline J gene provides the rest. The chain combines TRBV9 with TRBJ1-2, with unresolved D. The CDR3 loop spans 13 amino acids. Looked up from germline, CDR1 is SGDLS and CDR2 is YYNGEE. The CDR3 reads CASSSGEGYDYTF. The sequenced part of the CDR3 DNA is TGTGCCAGCAGTTCCGGGGAGGGCTACGAC.

This clone was counted many times. The read finishes 3 residues shy of the CDR3 end, and the germline J gene is used to complete it. The chain uses TRBV10-1 and TRBJ2-3, with D possibly matching TRBD2 (7 bases). The CDR3 has 16 residues. Germline CDR1 and CDR2: WNHNN and SYGVQD (reference sequence). The V gene lost 3 bases and the J gene lost 4 bases, with 17 bases spanning the gap. CDR3 loop: CASSEGGVRMADTQYF. The CDR3 bases that were read are TGCGCCAGCAGTGAAGGGGGGGTACGGATGGCAGATACG.

To note about this clone: The CDR3 extends 3 residues past the end of the read, so its final part is completed from the germline J gene. V gene TRBV11-3 combines with J gene TRBJ2-7; a weak D match, TRBD2 (6 bases). Germline V lookup: CDR1 SGHNT, CDR2 YENEEA. The CDR3 length is 13 residues. Trimming shortened V by 4 bases and J by 4 bases, and 11 bases separated the two germline ends. The CDR3 DNA, read in part, is TGTGCCAGCAGCTGGGTAGCGGATTACGAG. Amino acids: CASSWVADYE. The CDR3, in full, reads CASSWVADYEQYF.

This clone was seen repeatedly, ten times or more. The DNA ends 3 residues before the CDR3 does, and the rest of the CDR3 is filled in from the germline J gene. The V gene is TRBV10-2, the J gene TRBJ2-5, with 7 bases lining up with TRBD2. The trim removed 4 bases at V and 5 bases at J, leaving 1 base unmatched. CDR3 size: 12 residues. Germline CDR1 WSHSY, CDR2 SAAADI. CDR3 DNA (partial): TGCGCCAGCAGTGTTAGCGGGGAGACC. Translation gives CASSVSGET. The CDR3 in its entirety is CASSVSGETQYF.

The table lists this clone with many counts. With the read ending 3 residues before the CDR3 end, the germline J gene is used to fill in that end. V usage is TRBV7-3 and J usage is TRBJ2-1, with 8 nucleotides matching TRBD2. CDR3 size: 16 residues. Germline-derived CDR1 and CDR2 are SGHTA and FQGTGA. After removal of 5 bases from V and 2 bases from J, the junction contained 8 bases not matched to a gene. The CDR3 reads CASSLTSGQTYNEQFF. The CDR3 bases that were read are TGTGCCAGCAGCCTCACTAGCGGTCAAACCTACAATGAG.

At least ten counts were recorded for this clone. From the germline J gene comes the end of the CDR3, since the read stops 3 residues before it. The chain joins TRBV20-1 to TRBJ2-7, with D possibly matching TRBD2 (6 bases). Trimming removed 3 bases at V and 0 bases at J, with 15 bases between. This CDR3 has 15 amino acids. Germline CDR1 reads DFQATT; CDR2 reads SNEGSKA (reference sequence). The CDR3 sequence is CSARPSGPSSYEQYF. The sequenced CDR3 bases are TGCAGTGCTAGGCCGAGCGGGCCTAGCTCCTACGAG.

CDR3 residues: CASNSGTGSNGYTF. CDR3 bases read: TGTGCCAGCAACTCCGGGACAGGGAGTAATGGC. This rearrangement joins TRBV2 to TRBJ1-2; 9 bases agree with TRBD1. Sequencing ends 3 residues short of the CDR3 end; the germline J gene provides the rest. V shed 7 bases, J shed 6 bases, and the junction held 9 bases outside the gene matches. The CDR3 has 14 amino acids. The V gene's germline CDR1 is SNHLY and CDR2 FYNNEI.

This clone came up many times. The read ends 3 residues shy of where the CDR3 ends; the end is completed using the germline J gene. The V call is TRBV18, the J call TRBJ2-7, with D hard to call. Trimming removed 4 bases at V and 3 bases at J, with 4 bases between. The CDR3 consists of 11 residues. Per germline, CDR1 KGHSH and CDR2 LQKENI. The sequenced CDR3 bases are TGTGCCAGCTCACGCGACTACGAG. It is translated as CASSRDYE. In full, the CDR3 is CASSRDYEQYF. Full variable domain (missing parts from reference TRBV18 and TRBJ2-7): NAGVMQNPRHLVRRRGQEARLRCSPMKGHSHVYWYRQLPEEGLKFMVYLQKENIIDESGMPKERFSAEFPKEGPSILRIQQVVRGDSAAYFCASSRDYEQYFGPGTRLTVT.

The sample holds many counts of this clone. Given a much more abundant clone one base away, this may be a read error. The read ends 3 residues before the CDR3 terminus; that terminus is restored from the germline J gene. The chain joins TRBV19 to TRBJ1-4; D is perhaps TRBD1 (5 bases). Germline V CDR1 and CDR2: LNHDA, SQIVND (reference sequence). CDR3 length equals 18 residues. The CDR3 loop is CASSALRAELSGANVLFF. CDR3 DNA (partial): TGTGCCAGTAGTGCCCTGAGGGCCGAACTCTCTGGGGCCAACGTA.

This clone was counted ten times or more. Read coverage stops 3 residues before the CDR3 terminus; the germline J gene supplies the remainder. Distinct nucleotide sequences in the sample also encode this CDR3. V is TRBV5-1 and J is TRBJ1-3, with 10 bases fitting TRBD1. Germline V lookup: CDR1 SGHRS, CDR2 YFSETQ. J lost 3 bases, V lost 4 bases, and 16 bases had no gene match. The CDR3 length is 19 residues. CDR3 DNA (partial): TGCGCCAGCAGCCCGAAGACAGGGGGCGCGGGAGTTGGTGGAAACACC. Translating it yields CASSPKTGGAGVGGNT. The whole CDR3 reads CASSPKTGGAGVGGNTIYF. The variable domain in full, with the rest retrieved from reference TRBV5-1 and TRBJ1-3, is KAGVTQTPRYLIKTRGQQVTLSCSPISGHRSVSWYQQTPGQGLQFLFEYFSETQRNKGNFPGRFSGRQFSNSRSEMNVSTLELGDSALYLCASSPKTGGAGVGGNTIYFGEGSWLTVV.